Below, 20 T cell receptor beta chains from the same sample are listed, as sequenced in a study of post-analysis software for immune sequencing data. Study-wide points: Roughly 5 TRBV segments (TRBV5-6, TRBV5-1 and TRBV20-1 among them) occurred more frequently in patients than in controls.

Unique molecular identifiers had been added to the TCR beta cDNA libraries. TCRdb itself ran the PCR reads through MiXCR, one entry per CDR3 protein. The table records 350,000 to 500,000 distinct CDR3 sequences, over 30% of them present only once. Their recognized antigens are unknown. Sequencing used blood. The receptors derive from a girl aged 2 to 10 with multiple sclerosis.

This clonotype was observed a handful of times. This chain links TRBV20-1 with TRBJ1-2, with D possibly TRBD1 on 5 matching bases. The CDR3 has 14 residues. V lost 5 bases to trimming and J lost 0 bases, with 13 bases between them. Germline CDR1 and CDR2: DFQATT and SNEGSKA (reference sequence). The CDR3 spells CSALPPGPNYGYTF. CDR3 DNA: TGCAGTGCTCTTCCCCCGGGACCTAACTATGGCTACACCTTC.

This clonotype showed up just a few times. This chain uses TRBV7-3 with TRBJ2-4; D is ambiguous. Gene TRBJ2-7 matches the end of the DNA better, so the J call may be wrong. Germline CDR1 reads SGHTA; CDR2 reads FQGTGA. CDR3 size: 13 residues. DNA for the CDR3: TGTGCCAGCAGCTTAACACACGGTTACGAGCAGTACTTC. It encodes CASSLTHGYEQYF.

This chain connects TRBV5-1 to TRBJ1-1; the match to TRBD1 covers 10 bases. Germline V gene data show CDR1 as SGHRS and CDR2 as YFSETQ. The CDR3 has 12 amino acids. V lost 5 bases to trimming and J lost 6 bases; unmatched junction nucleotides: 1. CDR3 protein: CASRGTGAEAFF. The CDR3 nucleotides read TGCGCCAGCAGAGGGACAGGGGCTGAAGCTTTCTTT.

The V call is TRBV7-2, the J call TRBJ2-3; 9 nucleotides align to TRBD1. V gave up 3 bases and J gave up 10 bases; unmatched junction bases: 5. Germline-derived CDR1 and CDR2 are SGHTA and FQGNSA. This CDR3 is built from 13 residues. CDR3: CASSLGQGAAQYF. CDR3 bases: TGTGCCAGCAGCTTGGGACAGGGAGCCGCGCAGTATTTT. The full variable domain, completed using reference TRBV7-2 and TRBJ2-3, is GAGVSQSPSNKVTEKGKDVELRCDPISGHTALYWYRQSLGQGLEFLIYFQGNSAPDKSGLPSDRFSAERTGGSVSTLTIQRTQQEDSAVYLCASSLGQGAAQYFGPGTRLTVL.

J is TRBJ2-5 and V is TRBV6-5, with D perhaps TRBD2 (6 bases). The J call may not be correct, given that the DNA end is closer to TRBJ2-7. The CDR3 is 16 amino acids. In germline, CDR1 is MNHEY, CDR2 SVGAGI. This chain's CDR3 is CASSYSSSPRGNEQYF. CDR3 nucleotide sequence: TGTGCCAGCAGTTACAGTTCGTCGCCGCGGGGAAACGAGCAGTACTTC.

This sequence joins TRBV9 and TRBJ1-2; possibly TRBD1 for D (5 bases). Germline-derived CDR1 and CDR2 are SGDLS and YYNGEE. The length of the CDR3 is 14 residues. The ends were cut back, 0 bases at V and 7 bases at J, with 13 bases in the middle. The CDR3: CASSVAGLVGGYTF. DNA of the CDR3: TGTGCCAGCAGCGTAGCAGGGCTAGTCGGTGGCTACACCTTC. Together with reference TRBV9 and TRBJ1-2, the CDR3 gives the full variable domain: DSGVTQTPKHLITATGQRVTLRCSPRSGDLSVYWYQQSLDQGLQFLIQYYNGEERAKGNILERFSAQQFPDLHSELNLSSLELGDSALYFCASSVAGLVGGYTFGSGTRLTVV.

The chain joins TRBV27 to TRBJ2-7, with a tentative D call TRBD2 (6 bases). Germline-derived CDR1 and CDR2 are MNHEY and SMNVEV (reference sequence). The ends were cut back, 4 bases at V and 1 base at J, with 14 bases in the middle. The CDR3 consists of 15 residues. CDR3 residues: CASSWAGSGSYEQYF. The DNA of the CDR3 is TGTGCCAGCAGTTGGGCGGGAAGTGGGTCCTACGAGCAGTACTTC.

The CDR3 DNA sequence: TGTGCCAGCAGTGAACTACAGGGTGGTTTAGGGGAGACCCAGTACTTC. It yields the protein CASSELQGGLGETQYF. The chain joins TRBV25-1 to TRBJ2-5; D is possibly TRBD1 (6 bases). The length of the CDR3 is 16 residues. With 2 bases removed from V and 5 bases from J, the gap between germline ends came to 18 bases. The germline CDR1 and CDR2 sequences are MGHDK and SYGVNS.

This clonotype was counted at least ten times. The chain has TRBV6-5 and TRBJ1-5; D call uncertain. Germline values: CDR1 MNHEY, CDR2 SVGAGI. Trimming pared 2 bases from V and 6 bases from J, leaving 11 bases between. This CDR3 is built from 14 residues. CDR3 nucleotide sequence: TGTGCCAGCAGTTACGATGGCCGGGGTCAGCCCCAGCATTTT. Its translation: CASSYDGRGQPQHF.

The table lists this clonotype with a count of one. V and J are TRBV30 and TRBJ2-3; weak D call: TRBD2 (5 bases). V was clipped by 2 bases and J by 8 bases, with 11 bases between them. Per the germline V gene, CDR1 is GTSNPN and CDR2 is SVGIG (reference sequence). The CDR3 runs 12 residues. The CDR3 loop reads CAWSLEAGTQYF. CDR3 nucleotides: TGTGCCTGGAGTCTGGAGGCTGGTACGCAGTATTTT.

The chain has TRBV6-5 and TRBJ1-2; 8 bases map to TRBD1. CDR3 length equals 14 residues. CDR1 is MNHEY and CDR2 is SVGAGI in the germline V gene. The junction had 7 bases not matched to a gene; V was cut back by 6 bases and J by 4 bases. DNA for the CDR3: TGTGCCAGCAGGTTACAGGGGGAGAGCTATGGCTACACCTTC. This translates into CASRLQGESYGYTF.

This clonotype occurred a few times. It may be a read error: a sequence one base away is much more abundant. This chain uses TRBV6-5 with TRBJ2-5; the match to TRBD1 covers 9 bases. Unmatched junction bases numbered 6, after V lost 6 bases and J lost 7 bases. CDR3 length equals 13 residues. Germline values: CDR1 MNHEY, CDR2 SVGAGI. In nucleotides, the CDR3 is TGTGCCAGCAGGGGGGACAGGGCAACGACCCAGTACTTC. It encodes CASRGDRATTQYF.

This sequence joins TRBV5-5 and TRBJ2-1, with D possibly matching TRBD2 (6 bases). Germline V gene sequence: CDR1 SGHKS, CDR2 YYEKEE (reference sequence). The CDR3 loop spans 15 amino acids. V lost 4 bases, J lost 2 bases, and 13 bases lay in between. Written as DNA, the CDR3 is TGTGCCAGCAGCCTCGGGAGTTTTCCCTACAATGAGCAGTTCTTC. It yields the protein CASSLGSFPYNEQFF.

This clonotype was recorded a few times. The CDR3 nucleotides read TGCGCCAGCAGCTTGGTGATAGCGGCGGGACCTAATGAGCAGTTCTTC. Translation gives CASSLVIAAGPNEQFF. This chain joins TRBV5-1 and TRBJ2-1; a weak D match, TRBD2 (6 bases). CDR3 size: 16 residues. The V end lost 0 bases, the J end lost 7 bases, and 17 bases lay between the germline ends. Germline loops: CDR1 SGHRS, CDR2 YFSETQ.

Only a few counts were recorded for this clonotype. CDR3 sequence (DNA): TGCAGCGCCTGGGACGGACAAGAGACCCAGTACTTC. Its translation is CSAWDGQETQYF. This rearrangement joins TRBV29-1 to TRBJ2-5; perhaps D is TRBD1 or TRBD2 (5 bases each). This CDR3 is built from 12 residues. Looked up from germline, CDR1 is SQVTM and CDR2 is ANQGSEA. Trimming removed 7 bases at V and 2 bases at J, with 11 bases between.

The rearrangement links TRBV10-3 to TRBJ2-7, with TRBD1 identical over 7 bases. V was clipped by 4 bases and J by 1 base; unmatched bases: 7. The germline gives CDR1 ENHRY, CDR2 SYGVKD. The CDR3 length is 15 residues. The CDR3 DNA sequence: TGTGCCATCAGTGGAGGGGGCGCGGGTTCCTACGAGCAGTACTTC. Encoded protein: CAISGGGAGSYEQYF.

This clonotype appeared a few times. The V gene is TRBV29-1, the J gene TRBJ2-3; D not resolved. This CDR3 is 16 amino acids long. CDR1 and CDR2 (germline): SQVTM, ANQGSEA. The V gene lost 0 bases and the J gene lost 6 bases, with 19 bases spanning the gap. The CDR3 DNA reads as TGCAGCGTTGAAGATTTCTATCCCGGCCACCTTGATACGCAGTATTTT. Its protein product is CSVEDFYPGHLDTQYF.

The J gene is TRBJ2-3, the V gene TRBV7-9; tentative D call: TRBD1 (6 bases). CDR1 and CDR2 from the germline V gene are SEHNR and FQNEAQ (reference sequence). V shed 5 bases and J shed 3 bases, with 21 bases lying between them. The CDR3 consists of 17 residues. The CDR3 loop reads CASSQRLTRGGTDTQYF. CDR3 nucleotides: TGTGCCAGCAGCCAACGATTGACCAGGGGTGGGACAGATACGCAGTATTTT. The full variable domain, with the rest looked up from reference TRBV7-9 and TRBJ2-3, is DTGVSQNPRHKITKRGQNVTFRCDPISEHNRLYWYRQTLGQGPEFLTYFQNEAQLEKSRLLSDRFSAERPKGSFSTLEIQRTEQGDSAMYLCASSQRLTRGGTDTQYFGPGTRLTVL.

Only a few counts were recorded for this clonotype. This chain's CDR3 is CAISDRTEAFF. As DNA, the CDR3 is TGTGCCATCAGTGACAGGACCGAAGCTTTCTTT. The chain employs TRBV10-3 and TRBJ1-1; D gene unclear. CDR1 is ENHRY, CDR2 SYGVKD, per germline. V lost 3 bases, J lost 8 bases, and 7 bases lay in between. The CDR3 has 11 residues.

This clonotype was observed a few times. This chain links TRBV10-2 with TRBJ2-7; D ambiguous. V was clipped by 8 bases and J by 3 bases, with 17 bases between them. Germline V CDR1 and CDR2: WSHSY, SAAADI. The CDR3 extends over 14 amino acids. The CDR3 nucleotides read TGCGCCAGCGTCAGTACCCGCTCGGGCTACGAGCAGTACTTC. It encodes CASVSTRSGYEQYF.